Listed below are T cell receptor beta chains from one sample, sequenced in a study of molecular identifiers for immune sequencing clone quantification. TCRdb reprocessed the PCR reads via MiXCR and lists one record per CDR3 protein. The sample has hundreds of thousands of distinct CDR3 sequences, 25% seen once. The specimen was naive CD8+ T cells from blood, with Jurkat cell RNA spiked in. The source is a human donor in good health. Some libraries in this study had Jurkat cell RNA spiked in. Each CDR3 is given with its conserved first and last residue. D genes are given only for firm matches. Part of the rows lack a size; the others show once, few, many or a class for expanded clones.

d_call,v_call,clone_size,j_call,cdr3_aa,cdr3_nt
.,TRBV28,.,TRBJ2-7,CASSLWSSGPYEQYF,TGTGCCAGCAGTTTATGGTCCTCAGGCCCCTACGAGCAGTACTTC
.,TRBV19,few,TRBJ1-2,CASRGNGYTF,TGTGCCAGTAGAGGCAATGGCTACACCTTC
TRBD1,TRBV9,.,TRBJ2-7,CASSVDRRGEQYF,TGTGCCAGCAGCGTGGACAGGAGAGGGGAGCAGTACTTC
.,TRBV6-5,.,TRBJ2-2,CASSYSGTLSTGELFF,TGTGCCAGCAGTTACTCCGGGACACTGAGCACCGGGGAGCTGTTTTTT
.,TRBV20-1,.,TRBJ1-1,CSAQLGYEAFF,TGCAGTGCCCAATTGGGTTATGAAGCTTTCTTT
TRBD1,TRBV28,few,TRBJ2-1,CASRLPGQAYNEQFF,TGTGCCAGCAGGTTACCGGGACAGGCCTACAATGAGCAGTTCTTC
TRBD1,TRBV7-8,many,TRBJ2-5,CASSLAWPGQGLSETQYF,TGTGCCAGCAGCTTAGCGTGGCCGGGACAGGGGCTTTCGGAGACCCAGTACTTC
TRBD1,TRBV7-2,.,TRBJ1-1,CASRERGGIVAFF,TGTGCCAGCAGGGAGAGAGGGGGCATCGTAGCTTTCTTT
TRBD1,TRBV7-9,many,TRBJ2-7,CASSLGGQGDYEQYF,TGTGCCAGCAGCTTAGGAGGACAGGGGGACTACGAGCAGTACTTC
.,TRBV2,once,TRBJ1-3,CASGDYRSSGNTVYF,TGTGCCAGCGGTGACTACAGGAGCTCTGGAAACACCGTATATTTT